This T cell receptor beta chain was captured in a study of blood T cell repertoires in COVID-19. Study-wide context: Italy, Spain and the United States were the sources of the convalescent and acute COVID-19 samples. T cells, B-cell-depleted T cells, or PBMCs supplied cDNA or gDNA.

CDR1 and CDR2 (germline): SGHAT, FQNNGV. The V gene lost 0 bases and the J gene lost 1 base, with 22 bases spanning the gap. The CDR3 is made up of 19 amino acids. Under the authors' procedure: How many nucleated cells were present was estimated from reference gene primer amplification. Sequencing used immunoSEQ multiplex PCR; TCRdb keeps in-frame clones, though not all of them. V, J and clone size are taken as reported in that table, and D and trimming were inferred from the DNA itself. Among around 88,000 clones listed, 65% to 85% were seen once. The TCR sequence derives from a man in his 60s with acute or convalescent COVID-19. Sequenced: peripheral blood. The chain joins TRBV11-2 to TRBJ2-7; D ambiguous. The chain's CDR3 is CASSLDLLPRQVVSYEQYF. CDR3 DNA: TGTGCCAGCAGCTTAGATTTACTTCCAAGGCAGGTAGTTTCCTACGAGCAGTACTTC.